The 4 T cell receptor beta chains presented below share a single source sample, sequenced in a study of identical twins. TCRdb processed the 5' RACE reads anew with MiXCR; each CDR3 protein has one entry. This sample has 450,000 or so distinct CDR3 sequences, with roughly 13% found just once. This sample was shared with a second study, whose subject was yellow fever vaccine responses in identical twins.

Sequenced: CD4+ T cells sorted from blood. These receptors were taken from a woman in her late teens or twenties in good health.

The rearrangement links TRBV5-1 to TRBJ2-7; D ambiguous. Germline V gene sequence: CDR1 SGHRS, CDR2 YFSETQ. The length of the CDR3 is 16 residues. V shed 4 bases and J shed 3 bases, with 20 bases lying between them. The CDR3 nucleotides are TGCGCCAGCAGCCCCCAATCCGGCAGGTCGCTCTACGAGCAGTACTTC. Encoded protein: CASSPQSGRSLYEQYF.

This clonotype was found a few times. V usage is TRBV3-1 and J usage is TRBJ2-5; unclear D gene. Germline CDR1 is LGHDT and CDR2 is YNNKEL (reference sequence). The CDR3 is 14 residues long. The V and J ends lost 0 bases and 6 bases respectively, with 11 bases between them. In nucleotides, the CDR3 is TGTGCCAGCAGCCAAGATCCAGTCTCCAAGACCCAGTACTTC. Its translation is CASSQDPVSKTQYF.

In nucleotides, the CDR3 is TGTGCCAGCAGCCAAGGGGGACTAGCGGGGGTTCAGTACTTC. Encoded protein: CASSQGGLAGVQYF. This rearrangement joins TRBV3-1 to TRBJ2-4; TRBD2 matches at 14 bases. Germline CDR1 LGHDT, CDR2 YNNKEL (reference sequence). CDR3 length equals 14 residues. V shed 1 base and J 11 bases; nucleotides not matched to a gene: 1.

V gene TRBV6-2 or TRBV6-3 combines with J gene TRBJ2-3, with 8 nucleotides matching TRBD1. Germline assignment: CDR1 MNHEY and CDR2 SVGEGT. V shed 2 bases, J shed 4 bases, and the junction held 5 bases outside the gene matches. The CDR3 is made up of 15 amino acids. The CDR3 bases are TGTGCCAGCAGTTACGGTACAGGGGGTTCAGATACGCAGTATTTT. This translates into CASSYGTGGSDTQYF.